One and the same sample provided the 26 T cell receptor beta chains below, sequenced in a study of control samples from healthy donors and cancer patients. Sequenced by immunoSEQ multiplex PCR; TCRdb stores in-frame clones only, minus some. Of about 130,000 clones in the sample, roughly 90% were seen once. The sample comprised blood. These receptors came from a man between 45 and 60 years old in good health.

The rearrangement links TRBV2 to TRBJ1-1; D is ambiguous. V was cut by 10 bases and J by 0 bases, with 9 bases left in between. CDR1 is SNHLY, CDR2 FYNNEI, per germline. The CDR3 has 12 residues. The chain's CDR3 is CATLTLNTEAFF. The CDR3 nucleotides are TGTGCCACCCTGACATTGAACACTGAAGCTTTCTTT.

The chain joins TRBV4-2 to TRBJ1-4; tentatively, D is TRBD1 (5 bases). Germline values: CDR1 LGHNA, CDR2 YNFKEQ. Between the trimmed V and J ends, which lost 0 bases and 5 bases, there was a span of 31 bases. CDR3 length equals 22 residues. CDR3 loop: CASSQDIHRYSSEANENEKLFF. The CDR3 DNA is TGTGCCAGCAGCCAAGATATCCACAGGTATTCCTCCGAAGCTAATGAAAATGAAAAACTGTTTTTT.

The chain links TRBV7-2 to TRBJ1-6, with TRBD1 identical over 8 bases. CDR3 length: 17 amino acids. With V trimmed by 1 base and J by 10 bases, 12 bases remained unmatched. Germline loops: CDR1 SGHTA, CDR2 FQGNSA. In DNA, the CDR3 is TGTGCCAGCAGCTTAGGAGTAGGACAGGGAATTCGGTCACCCCTCCACTTT. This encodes CASSLGVGQGIRSPLHF.

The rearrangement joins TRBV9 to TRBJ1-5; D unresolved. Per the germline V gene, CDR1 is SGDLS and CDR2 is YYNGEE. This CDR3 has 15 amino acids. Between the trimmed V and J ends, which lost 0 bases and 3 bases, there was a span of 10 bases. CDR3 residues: CASSVEGSLNQPQHF. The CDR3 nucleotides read TGTGCCAGCAGCGTAGAAGGCAGCCTCAATCAGCCCCAGCATTTT.

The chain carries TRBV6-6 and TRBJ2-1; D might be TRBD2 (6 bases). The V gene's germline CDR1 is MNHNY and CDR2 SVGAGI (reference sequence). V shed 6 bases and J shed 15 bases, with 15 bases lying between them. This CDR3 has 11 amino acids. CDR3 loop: CASSRSGVGFF. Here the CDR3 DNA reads TGTGCCAGCAGCCGTAGCGGTGTTGGGTTCTTC.

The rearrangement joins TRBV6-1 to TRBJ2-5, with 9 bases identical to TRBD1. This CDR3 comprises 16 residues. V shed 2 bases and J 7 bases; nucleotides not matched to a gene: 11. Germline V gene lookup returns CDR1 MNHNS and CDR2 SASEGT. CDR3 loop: CASSEFGQGSFGTQYF. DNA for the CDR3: TGTGCCAGCAGTGAATTCGGACAGGGGTCTTTCGGGACCCAGTACTTC.

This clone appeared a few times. CDR3 residues: CASGTSQGTQYF. The CDR3 region has the DNA TGTGCTAGTGGAACAAGTCAGGGGACCCAGTACTTC. This chain uses TRBV12-5 with TRBJ2-5; perhaps TRBD1 as D (5 bases). V shed 6 bases and J shed 7 bases, with 12 bases lying between them. The CDR3 contains 12 residues. CDR1 LGHNT and CDR2 FRNRAP come from the germline V gene.

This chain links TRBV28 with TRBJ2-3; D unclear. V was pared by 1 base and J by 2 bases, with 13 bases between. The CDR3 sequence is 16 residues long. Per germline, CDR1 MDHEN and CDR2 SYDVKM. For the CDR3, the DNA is TGTGCCAGCAGTTTATTGGGGTTCTCCTTCACAGATACGCAGTATTTT. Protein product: CASSLLGFSFTDTQYF.

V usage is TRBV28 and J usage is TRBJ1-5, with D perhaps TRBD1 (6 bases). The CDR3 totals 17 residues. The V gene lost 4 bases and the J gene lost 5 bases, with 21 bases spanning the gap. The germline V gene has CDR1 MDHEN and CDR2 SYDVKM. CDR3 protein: CASSYAEWGAPDQPQHF. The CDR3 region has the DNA TGTGCCAGCAGTTACGCCGAGTGGGGGGCGCCGGATCAGCCCCAGCATTTT.

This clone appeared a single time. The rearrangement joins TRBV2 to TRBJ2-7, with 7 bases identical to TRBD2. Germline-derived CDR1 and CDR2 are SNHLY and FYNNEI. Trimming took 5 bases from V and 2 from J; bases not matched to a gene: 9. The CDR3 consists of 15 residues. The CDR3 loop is CASSPQGGGPYEQYF. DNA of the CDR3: TGTGCCAGCAGTCCCCAGGGCGGGGGTCCCTACGAGCAGTACTTC.

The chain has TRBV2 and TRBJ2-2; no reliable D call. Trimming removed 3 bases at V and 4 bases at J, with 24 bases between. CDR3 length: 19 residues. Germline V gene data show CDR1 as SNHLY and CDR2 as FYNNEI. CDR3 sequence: CASSDNPVGPRGSTGELFF. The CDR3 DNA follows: TGTGCCAGCAGTGATAACCCGGTTGGACCAAGAGGAAGCACCGGGGAGCTGTTTTTT.

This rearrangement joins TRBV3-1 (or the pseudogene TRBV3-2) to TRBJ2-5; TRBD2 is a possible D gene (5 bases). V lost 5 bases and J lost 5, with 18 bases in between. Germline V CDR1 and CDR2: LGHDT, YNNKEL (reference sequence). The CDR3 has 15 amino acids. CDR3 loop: CASSGGPPSLETQYF. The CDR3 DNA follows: TGTGCCAGCAGCGGAGGCCCCCCCTCGTTGGAGACCCAGTACTTC.

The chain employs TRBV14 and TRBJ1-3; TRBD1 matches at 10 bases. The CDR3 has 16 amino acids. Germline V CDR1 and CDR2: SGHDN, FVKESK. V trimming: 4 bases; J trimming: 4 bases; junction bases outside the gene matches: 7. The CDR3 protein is CASSPWDRGSGNTIYF. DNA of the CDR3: TGTGCCAGCAGCCCCTGGGACAGGGGTTCAGGAAACACCATATATTTT. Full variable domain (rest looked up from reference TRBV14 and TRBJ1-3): EAGVTQFPSHSVIEKGQTVTLRCDPISGHDNLYWYRRVMGKEIKFLLHFVKESKQDESGMPNNRFLAERTGGTYSTLKVQPAELEDSGVYFCASSPWDRGSGNTIYFGEGSWLTVV.

CDR3 region: CASSVTPGFGCYSNQPQHF. The CDR3 coding sequence is TGTGCCAGCAGCGTTACTCCCGGGTTCGGGTGCTATAGCAATCAGCCCCAGCATTTT. V and J are TRBV9 and TRBJ1-5, with unresolved D. The germline V gene encodes CDR1 SGDLS and CDR2 YYNGEE. V lost 2 bases to trimming and J lost 0 bases, with 21 bases between them. This CDR3 is built from 19 residues.

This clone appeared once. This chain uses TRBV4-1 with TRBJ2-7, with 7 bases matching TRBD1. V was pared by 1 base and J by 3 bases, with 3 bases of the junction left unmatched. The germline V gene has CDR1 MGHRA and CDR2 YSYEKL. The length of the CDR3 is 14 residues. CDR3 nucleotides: TGCGCCAGCAGCCAAGGAGGGACAGTCTACGAGCAGTACTTC. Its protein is CASSQGGTVYEQYF.

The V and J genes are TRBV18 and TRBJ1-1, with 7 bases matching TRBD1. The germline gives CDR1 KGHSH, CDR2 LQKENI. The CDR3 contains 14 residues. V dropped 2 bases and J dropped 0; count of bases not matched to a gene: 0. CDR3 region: CASSPDRVNTEAFF. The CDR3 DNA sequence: TGTGCCAGCTCACCAGACAGGGTGAACACTGAAGCTTTCTTT.

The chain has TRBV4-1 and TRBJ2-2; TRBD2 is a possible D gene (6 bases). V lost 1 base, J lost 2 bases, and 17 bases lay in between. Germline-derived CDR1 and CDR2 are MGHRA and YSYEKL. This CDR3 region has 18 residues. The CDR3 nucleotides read TGCGCCAGCAGCCAAGTTTTGGCGCTCGGGAGAAACACCGGGGAGCTGTTTTTT. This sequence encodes CASSQVLALGRNTGELFF.

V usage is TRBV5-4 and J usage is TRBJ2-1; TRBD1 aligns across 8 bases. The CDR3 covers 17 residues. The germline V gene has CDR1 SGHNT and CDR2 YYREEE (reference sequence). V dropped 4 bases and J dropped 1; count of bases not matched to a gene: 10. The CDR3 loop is CASSPRDRLRSYNEQFF. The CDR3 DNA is TGTGCCAGCAGCCCCCGGGACAGGCTAAGGTCCTACAATGAGCAGTTCTTC. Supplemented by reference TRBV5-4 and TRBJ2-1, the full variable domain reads ETGVTQSPTHLIKTRGQQVTLRCSSQSGHNTVSWYQQALGQGPQFIFQYYREEENGRGNFPPRFSGLQFPNYSSELNVNALELDDSALYLCASSPRDRLRSYNEQFFGPGTRLTVL.

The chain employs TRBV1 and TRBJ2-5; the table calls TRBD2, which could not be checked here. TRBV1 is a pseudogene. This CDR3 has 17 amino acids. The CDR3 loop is CTSSPRNQRPKLETQYF. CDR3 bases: TGCACCAGCAGCCCCAGAAACCAGCGCCCAAAACTGGAGACCCAGTACTTC.

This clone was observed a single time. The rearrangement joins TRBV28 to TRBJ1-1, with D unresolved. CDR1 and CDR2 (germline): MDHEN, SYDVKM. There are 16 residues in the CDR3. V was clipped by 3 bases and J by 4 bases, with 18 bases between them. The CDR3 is CASSFRALWTGTEAFF. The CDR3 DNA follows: TGTGCCAGCAGTTTCCGAGCTCTGTGGACGGGCACTGAAGCTTTCTTT.

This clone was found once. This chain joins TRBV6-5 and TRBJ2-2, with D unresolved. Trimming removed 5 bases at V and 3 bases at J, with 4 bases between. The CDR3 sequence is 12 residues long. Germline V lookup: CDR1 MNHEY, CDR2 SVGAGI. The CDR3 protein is CASSPYTGELFF. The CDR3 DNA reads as TGTGCCAGCAGTCCTTACACCGGGGAGCTGTTTTTT.

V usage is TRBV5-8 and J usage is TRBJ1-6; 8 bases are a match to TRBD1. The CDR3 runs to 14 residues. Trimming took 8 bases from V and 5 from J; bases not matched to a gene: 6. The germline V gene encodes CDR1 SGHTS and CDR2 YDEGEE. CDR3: CASETGENNSPLHF. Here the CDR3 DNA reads TGTGCCAGTGAGACAGGGGAAAATAATTCACCCCTCCACTTT.

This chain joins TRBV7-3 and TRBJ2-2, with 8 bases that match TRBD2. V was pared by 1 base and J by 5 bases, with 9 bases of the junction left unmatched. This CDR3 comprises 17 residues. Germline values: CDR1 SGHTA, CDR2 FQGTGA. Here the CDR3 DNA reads TGTGCCAGCAGCTTAATGGAGGCGGGGGGCGGGACCGGGGAGCTGTTTTTT. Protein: CASSLMEAGGGTGELFF.

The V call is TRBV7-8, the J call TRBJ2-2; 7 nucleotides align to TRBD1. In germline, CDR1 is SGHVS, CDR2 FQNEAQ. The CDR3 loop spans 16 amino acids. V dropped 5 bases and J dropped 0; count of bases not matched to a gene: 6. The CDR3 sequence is CASSQQGRSNTGELFF. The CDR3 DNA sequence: TGTGCCAGCAGCCAACAGGGGAGATCGAACACCGGGGAGCTGTTTTTT.

CDR3 DNA: TGTGCCAGCAGCTTTGATCGCAGGCTAAGAGGGGATACGCAGTATTTT. This codes for CASSFDRRLRGDTQYF. This chain connects TRBV5-6 to TRBJ2-3; D is perhaps TRBD2 (5 bases). Germline CDR1 reads SGHDT; CDR2 reads YYEEEE. CDR3 length: 16 residues. V was pared by 2 bases and J by 6 bases, with 19 bases between.

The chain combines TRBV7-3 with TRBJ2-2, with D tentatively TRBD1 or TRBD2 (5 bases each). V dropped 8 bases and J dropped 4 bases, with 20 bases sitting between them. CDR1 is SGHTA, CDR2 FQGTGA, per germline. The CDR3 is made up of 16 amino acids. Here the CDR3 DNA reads TGTGCCAGCGGGGGACGCAATGCGGAACTCACCGGGGAGCTGTTTTTT. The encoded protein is CASGGRNAELTGELFF. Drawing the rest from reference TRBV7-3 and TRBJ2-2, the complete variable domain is GAGVSQTPSNKVTEKGKYVELRCDPISGHTALYWYRQSLGQGPEFLIYFQGTGAADDSGLPNDRFFAVRPEGSVSTLKIQRTERGDSAVYLCASGGRNAELTGELFFGEGSRLTVL.